This T cell receptor (beta chain) was sequenced during a study of CD8+CD57+ T cells in acquired aplastic anemia (dated 2018 in TCRdb). Notes on the research overall: DNA extracted from sorted CD4+ and CD8+ cells had a mean of about 3.2 ug, with a range of roughly 0.17 to 30 ug. A CD8+CD57+ expansion meant a frequency higher than the mean frequency seen in healthy subjects. Overall results and qualifications from the work: CD8+ Simpson's diversity did not differ significantly between patients and healthy controls (P=0.060). Some 31 CD8+ CDR3 sequences were shared between patients and controls but appeared highly expressed in patients and within their immunodominant clones.

Expansion of CD8+CD57+ cells had been shown by flow cytometry in the patients chosen for sequencing. Every patient had severe acquired aplastic anemia, diagnosed using the International Study of Aplastic Anemia and Agranulocytosis and Camitta criteria. No therapy had been received by the patients at the time of blood sampling. The study deep-sequenced TCR repertoires of sorted CD4+ and CD8+ blood T cells from severe aplastic anemia patients and healthy subjects. Patients were enrolled under clinicaltrials.gov protocols 00001620, 01623167, 00001397, 00071045, 00081523 and 00961064 in the USA. Ficoll-Paque density gradient centrifugation was used to isolate peripheral blood mononuclear cells. Before DNA extraction, CD4+ and CD8+ T cells were sorted by FACS or by magnetic beads. Profiling of TCR beta VDJ combinations and CDR3 sequences used genomic DNA as the template. TCR repertoire sequencing was run on an Illumina HiSeq 2000. Concerning the study's data processing: Repertoire assessment relied on Simpson's diversity index, CDR3 size and DJ length profiles, and TRBV/TRBJ rearrangement plots. The immunodominant clone was defined as the most abundant DNA sequence in deep sequencing data. CDR3 amino acid sequences were screened for sharing across subjects and compared with published repertoires and the VDJdb database. TCRdb reran the public reads through fastp at Q25 and MiXCR, keeping productive beta chains. One record per CDR3 amino acid sequence lists the most common genes and DNA. The V and J calls and clone size come from TCRdb's table, not from the authors' own analysis. The sample has roughly 200,000 distinct CDR3 sequences on record, roughly 65% of them singletons. About 42% of the sample comes from the top ten.

In regard to this clonotype: Its antigen remains unidentified. Since no conserved phenylalanine or tryptophan closes the CDR3, a read error is the likely cause. The DNA is left out, because the CDR3 cannot be placed on it with certainty; the CDR3 is given as TCRdb lists it.

The germline V gene provides CDR1 ENHRY and CDR2 SYGVKD. Both ends counted, the CDR3 spans 13 residues. This receptor was identified in a human donor with aplastic anemia. The chain is encoded by TRBV10-3 joined to TRBJ2-1; the DNA was not compared with TRBD1, the D call given in the table. The sample consisted of sorted CD4+, CD8+, or CD8+CD57+ T cells (not recorded which) from PBMCs. The CDR3 protein sequence reads: CASSYSSISVPFL.